This T cell receptor beta chain was documented in a study of glioma-infiltrating T cells. Details on this clonotype: What it binds is not known.

Overall study findings and caveats: CDR3 overlap between tissue and blood was very small.

TCR alpha and beta CDR3 regions were amplified from RNA using iRepertoire nested multiplex PCR. Input was roughly 100-450 ng of tissue mRNA or PBMC total RNA. A single record per CDR3 protein comes from TCRdb applying MiXCR to the multiplex PCR reads. The sample contains about 12,000 distinct CDR3 sequences, around a quarter of which appear only once. Germline-derived CDR1 and CDR2 are MDHEN and SYDVKM. The CDR3 has 15 residues. Trimming shortened V by 2 bases and J by 8 bases, and 19 bases separated the two germline ends. Material for sequencing was glioma tissue, nonneoplastic brain tissue, or PBMCs (not recorded which). The chain joins TRBV28 to TRBJ2-7, with D perhaps assigned TRBD1 or TRBD2 (5 bases each). The sequence came from a human donor with low-grade glioma or glioblastoma, undergoing nonglioma brain surgery, or in good health (not recorded which). The CDR3 nucleotides read TGTGCCAGCAGTTTAGACTGGGGGACCGAGACAAAGCAGTACTTC. Translating gives CASSLDWGTETKQYF.